This T cell receptor (beta chain) emerged from a study of T cell responses to AZD1222 COVID-19 vaccine. Trimming left V 5 bases short and J 3 bases short, with 9 bases between. The CDR3 is 13 amino acids. The germline V gene has CDR1 MRHNA and CDR2 SNTAGT. Data came from immunoSEQ multiplex PCR; TCRdb stores just in-frame clones and leaves some out. Of roughly 69,000 clones listed, about four fifths are singletons. This clone was recorded once. The antigen is undetermined. Study results and caveats: Across the whole spike, CD4 TCRs peaked at regions 160-218 and 743-854.

The rearrangement joins TRBV6-4 to TRBJ2-3; the D is unclear. The source of this sequence is an adult who received the AZD1222 COVID-19 vaccine. The source was peripheral blood, collected 28 days after the second AZD1222 dose. CDR3 coding DNA: TGTGCCAGCAGTCTAAGGTCAACAGATACGCAGTATTTT. Translating it yields CASSLRSTDTQYF.